The 32 T cell receptor beta chains reported below all come from one sample, sequenced in a study of T cell changes during pregnancy in multiple sclerosis. Clones were read by immunoSEQ multiplex PCR, and TCRdb kept only the in-frame ones, dropping some. Among around 61,000 clones listed, 80% to 90% were seen once. The material was peripheral blood, obtained in the first trimester of pregnancy. Source of these receptors: a female donor in good health, enrolled as a control in a pregnancy study.

The chain employs TRBV9 and TRBJ1-2; TRBD1 agrees at 9 bases. J gave up 5 bases and V 2 bases, and 7 bases lay outside the gene matches. CDR3 length: 15 residues. Germline CDR1 SGDLS, CDR2 YYNGEE. This CDR3 is CASSVGTGNGYGYTF. The DNA for the CDR3 is TGTGCCAGCAGCGTTGGGACAGGGAATGGGTATGGCTACACCTTC.

This clone was seen once. The J gene is TRBJ1-1, the V gene TRBV5-5; D unresolved. The CDR3 totals 17 residues. With 0 bases removed from V and 0 bases from J, the gap between germline ends came to 15 bases. Per the germline V gene, CDR1 is SGHKS and CDR2 is YYEKEE (reference sequence). The CDR3 loop reads CASSLDLRRRVNTEAFF. The DNA of the CDR3 is TGTGCCAGCAGCTTGGATCTTCGGAGGAGGGTGAACACTGAAGCTTTCTTT. Using reference TRBV5-5 and TRBJ1-1 for the parts outside the CDR3, the full variable domain is DAGVTQSPTHLIKTRGQQVTLRCSPISGHKSVSWYQQVLGQGPQFIFQYYEKEERGRGNFPDRFSARQFPNYSSELNVNALLLGDSALYLCASSLDLRRRVNTEAFFGQGTRLTVV.

The chain links TRBV11-3 to TRBJ2-5; TRBD1 matches at 11 bases. Trimming at V came to 3 bases and at J to 4 bases, leaving 4 bases not matched to a gene. From germline, CDR1 is SGHNT and CDR2 YENEEA. CDR3 length: 15 amino acids. CDR3 nucleotide sequence: TGTGCCAGCAGCTTTGGGACAGGGGGTCCAGAGACCCAGTACTTC. As protein: CASSFGTGGPETQYF.

The V call is TRBV7-8, the J call TRBJ2-1; 8 nucleotides agree with TRBD2. The CDR3 runs 18 residues. The germline gives CDR1 SGHVS, CDR2 FQNEAQ. V was clipped by 4 bases and J by 4 bases; unmatched bases: 15. This chain's CDR3 is CASSSGGQAGARYNEQFF. The CDR3 DNA reads as TGTGCCAGCAGCTCAGGTGGCCAAGCGGGGGCTCGATACAATGAGCAGTTCTTC.

The chain couples TRBV27 to TRBJ1-5; 10 bases match TRBD1. This CDR3 contains 14 residues. The J segment lost 7 bases and the V segment lost 5 bases, leaving 5 bases of the junction unmatched. Germline V gives CDR1 MNHEY, CDR2 SMNVEV (reference sequence). The CDR3: CASSLGTGEQPQHF. The DNA of the CDR3 is TGTGCCAGCAGTCTAGGGACAGGGGAACAGCCCCAGCATTTT.

This clone occurred a few times. The chain couples TRBV30 to TRBJ1-6, with D unresolved. The germline CDR1 and CDR2 sequences are GTSNPN and SVGIG (reference sequence). V gave up 3 bases and J gave up 8 bases, with 8 bases separating them. CDR3 length: 12 residues. The CDR3 spells CAWRRDDSPLHF. CDR3 nucleotides: TGTGCCTGGAGGAGGGATGATTCACCCCTCCACTTT. Drawing the rest from reference TRBV30 and TRBJ1-6, the complete variable domain is SQTIHQWPATLVQPVGSPLSLECTVEGTSNPNLYWYRQAAGRGLQLLFYSVGIGQISSEVPQNLSASRPQDRQFILSSKKLLLSDSGFYLCAWRRDDSPLHFGNGTRLTVT.

The rearrangement uses TRBV4-2 and TRBJ2-6; possible D gene TRBD2, 5 bases. The CDR3 is 19 residues long. Trimming shortened V by 8 bases and J by 0 bases, and 23 bases separated the two germline ends. Looked up from germline, CDR1 is LGHNA and CDR2 is YNFKEQ. The CDR3 bases are TGTGCCAGCGCGGAATTATATAGAGGGTCGAGCTCTGGGGCCAACGTCCTGACTTTC. It translates to CASAELYRGSSSGANVLTF.

The sample holds a few counts of this clone. The chain is built from TRBV18 and TRBJ1-1; perhaps TRBD1 as D (5 bases). Germline CDR1 reads KGHSH; CDR2 reads LQKENI. Trimming pared 6 bases from V and 1 base from J, leaving 9 bases between. The CDR3 is made up of 13 amino acids. CDR3 sequence reads: CASSLDRNTEAFF. The CDR3, as DNA: TGTGCCAGCTCCTTAGACAGGAACACTGAAGCTTTCTTT.

V and J are TRBV5-5 and TRBJ1-2, with TRBD1 as a possible D gene (5 bases). In germline, CDR1 is SGHKS, CDR2 YYEKEE (reference sequence). The CDR3 is 15 residues long. V lost 6 bases to trimming and J lost 0 bases, with 15 bases between them. This chain's CDR3 is CASTSSGLSNYGYTF. The CDR3 DNA follows: TGTGCCAGCACTTCGTCGGGACTTTCTAACTATGGCTACACCTTC.

The chain is built from TRBV11-3 and TRBJ2-3; no reliable D call. Germline V gene data show CDR1 as SGHNT and CDR2 as YENEEA. CDR3 length: 12 amino acids. The V end lost 3 bases, the J end lost 10 bases, and 11 bases lay between the germline ends. CDR3 residues: CASSLLAGAQYF. CDR3 in DNA: TGTGCCAGCAGCTTGTTGGCCGGAGCGCAGTATTTT.

The chain employs TRBV30 and TRBJ2-5; TRBD1 might be the D (5 bases). Trimming left V 0 bases short and J 4 bases short, with 21 bases between. The germline CDR1 and CDR2 sequences are GTSNPN and SVGIG (reference sequence). The CDR3 runs 17 residues. The CDR3 DNA reads as TGTGCCTGGAGTGTACGTGCCCGAGCAGGGCTTTCAGAGACCCAGTACTTC. Translating gives CAWSVRARAGLSETQYF.

This chain connects TRBV6-1 to TRBJ2-7; D might be TRBD1 (5 bases). The CDR3 contains 14 residues. V was pared by 7 bases and J by 3 bases, with 16 bases between. Germline-derived CDR1 and CDR2 are MNHNS and SASEGT. The CDR3 DNA sequence: TGTGCCAGCAAAAGCTCAGGGTCCCTCTACGAGCAGTACTTC. Residues: CASKSSGSLYEQYF.

Notes on this clone: A much bigger clone sits one base away, suggesting this may be a read error. The chain combines TRBV30 with TRBJ2-2; 12 bases match TRBD2. Germline CDR1 reads GTSNPN; CDR2 reads SVGIG (reference sequence). The CDR3 is made up of 16 amino acids. With 8 bases clipped from V and 6 bases from J, the junction kept 13 bases outside the gene matches. The DNA for the CDR3 is TGTGCCCGAAAAACTAGCGGGGGGATTTATGCCGGGGAGCTGTTTTTT. Amino acid sequence: CARKTSGGIYAGELFF.

This clone was recorded once. This chain joins TRBV5-6 and TRBJ2-5; tentative D call: TRBD1 (6 bases). The J call could be wrong; TRBJ2-7 is a better fit for the DNA end. Germline V gene sequence: CDR1 SGHDT, CDR2 YYEEEE. The CDR3 is 12 amino acids. CDR3 amino acids: CASSPDSYEQYF. The CDR3 DNA follows: TGTGCCAGCAGCCCGGACAGCTACGAGCAGTACTTC.

The count of this clone is one. The chain joins TRBV10-3 to TRBJ1-1; D might be TRBD1 (6 bases). The length of the CDR3 is 15 residues. Germline assignment: CDR1 ENHRY and CDR2 SYGVKD. Trimming stripped 3 bases from V and 7 bases from J, with 18 bases between. CDR3 sequence: CAISEVTGGGFEAFF. The CDR3 region has the DNA TGTGCCATCAGTGAAGTGACAGGCGGGGGTTTTGAAGCTTTCTTT.

The rearrangement links TRBV11-2 to TRBJ2-7; 7 bases are a match to TRBD2. This CDR3 has 16 residues. Germline loops: CDR1 SGHAT, CDR2 FQNNGV. The trim removed 4 bases at V and 0 bases at J, leaving 9 bases unmatched. In DNA, the CDR3 is TGTGCCAGCAGCTCGTATCTAGCGGTGAGCTCCTACGAGCAGTACTTC. This translates into CASSSYLAVSSYEQYF.

V is TRBV5-6 and J is TRBJ1-4; 9 bases align to TRBD1. The CDR3 covers 14 residues. Germline trimming cut 3 bases from V and 6 bases from J; bases unmatched to any gene: 3. Germline CDR1 reads SGHDT; CDR2 reads YYEEEE. This CDR3 reads CASSWDRADEKLFF. CDR3 in DNA: TGTGCCAGCAGCTGGGACAGGGCGGATGAAAAACTGTTTTTT.

This sequence joins TRBV11-2 and TRBJ2-1, with 7 bases matching TRBD2. V was clipped by 5 bases and J by 7 bases; unmatched bases: 8. This CDR3 has 14 residues. Germline V lookup: CDR1 SGHAT, CDR2 FQNNGV. The CDR3 region has the DNA TGTGCCAGCAGCCTGGGTCTGCGGGAGAATGAGCAGTTCTTC. The encoded protein is CASSLGLRENEQFF. Complete variable domain (other parts from reference TRBV11-2 and TRBJ2-1): EAGVAQSPRYKIIEKRQSVAFWCNPISGHATLYWYQQILGQGPKLLIQFQNNGVVDDSQLPKDRFSAERLKGVDSTLKIQPAKLEDSAVYLCASSLGLRENEQFFGPGTRLTVL.

This chain connects TRBV19 to TRBJ1-3, with 12 bases matching TRBD1. The CDR3 has 16 amino acids. Per the germline V gene, CDR1 is LNHDA and CDR2 is SQIVND (reference sequence). V dropped 4 bases and J dropped 5; count of bases not matched to a gene: 6. The CDR3 sequence is CASSTGTGGYRNTIYF. The CDR3 DNA is TGTGCCAGTAGTACCGGGACAGGGGGCTATAGAAACACCATATATTTT. Full variable domain (missing parts from reference TRBV19 and TRBJ1-3): DGGITQSPKYLFRKEGQNVTLSCEQNLNHDAMYWYRQDPGQGLRLIYYSQIVNDFQKGDIAEGYSVSREKKESFPLTVTSAQKNPTAFYLCASSTGTGGYRNTIYFGEGSWLTVV.

The chain is built from TRBV4-1 and TRBJ2-4, with 9 positions matching TRBD1. Germline loops: CDR1 MGHRA, CDR2 YSYEKL. The ends lost 5 bases at V and 0 bases at J; junction bases unmatched: 2. The length of the CDR3 is 15 residues. In nucleotides, the CDR3 is TGCGCCAGCAGCTCGGACAGGGGAGCCAAAAACATTCAGTACTTC. Translated, it gives CASSSDRGAKNIQYF.

This chain links TRBV2 with TRBJ2-7; no reliable D call. This CDR3 spans 11 amino acids. The ends were cut back, 5 bases at V and 6 bases at J, with 8 bases in the middle. The germline CDR1 and CDR2 sequences are SNHLY and FYNNEI. The CDR3 spells CASSISSEQYF. The CDR3, as DNA: TGTGCCAGCAGTATTAGCTCCGAGCAGTACTTC. The full variable domain, completed using reference TRBV2 and TRBJ2-7, is EPEVTQTPSHQVTQMGQEVILRCVPISNHLYFYWYRQILGQKVEFLVSFYNNEISEKSEIFDDQFSVERPDGSNFTLKIRSTKLEDSAMYFCASSISSEQYFGPGTRLTVT.

This clone was recorded once. The chain couples TRBV4-3 to TRBJ1-5; 8 nucleotides agree with TRBD1. Germline assignment: CDR1 LGHNA and CDR2 YSLEER. This CDR3 spans 15 amino acids. V was clipped by 1 base and J by 4 bases; unmatched bases: 3. In DNA form, the CDR3 reads TGCGCCAGCAGCCAAGTAACAGGGGGGAATCAGCCCCAGCATTTT. Protein: CASSQVTGGNQPQHF.

The chain carries TRBV5-8 and TRBJ2-5; 7 nucleotides match TRBD1. Germline values: CDR1 SGHTS, CDR2 YDEGEE. There are 14 residues in the CDR3. V was pared by 4 bases and J by 7 bases, with 10 bases of the junction left unmatched. The CDR3 region has the DNA TGTGCCAGCAGCGATCGGGACAGCCGGTCGACCCAGTACTTC. Amino acids: CASSDRDSRSTQYF.

The chain has TRBV5-1 and TRBJ2-2; D might be TRBD1 (5 bases). The CDR3 consists of 14 residues. From germline, CDR1 is SGHRS and CDR2 YFSETQ. The V gene lost 0 bases and the J gene lost 4 bases, with 7 bases spanning the gap. The CDR3 protein is CASSLGTSTGELFF. Written as DNA, the CDR3 is TGCGCCAGCAGCTTGGGGACATCCACCGGGGAGCTGTTTTTT.

Comments on this clone: The same CDR3 arises from other DNA sequences in this sample as well. This chain joins TRBV7-3 and TRBJ2-2; TRBD2 matches 15 bases. The CDR3 is 16 amino acids. CDR1 and CDR2 from the germline V gene are SGHTA and FQGTGA. J lost 5 bases, V lost 3 bases, and 1 base had no gene match. Here the CDR3 DNA reads TGTGCCAGCAGCTTGGGACTAGCGGGGGGTACCGGGGAGCTGTTTTTT. Encoded protein: CASSLGLAGGTGELFF.

The J gene is TRBJ2-1, the V gene TRBV6-1; D remains unclear. Trimming pared 3 bases from V and 6 bases from J, leaving 6 bases between. The germline V gene encodes CDR1 MNHNS and CDR2 SASEGT. The CDR3 is made up of 12 amino acids. Written as DNA, the CDR3 is TGTGCCAGCAGTGAGACTTTCAATGAGCAGTTCTTC. Translating gives CASSETFNEQFF.

CDR3 DNA: TGTGCCAGCAGCCGGATAACTAGCGGGTACACCGGGGAGCTGTTTTTT. Translation: CASSRITSGYTGELFF. The chain has TRBV14 and TRBJ2-2; 9 positions match TRBD2. The J segment lost 3 bases and the V segment lost 4 bases, leaving 6 bases of the junction unmatched. The CDR3 consists of 16 residues. CDR1 SGHDN and CDR2 FVKESK come from the germline V gene.

This clone occurred a few times. The chain has TRBV4-1 and TRBJ1-6; D is possibly TRBD1 (6 bases). Trimming removed 2 bases from V and 8 bases from J, with 22 bases in between. This CDR3 has 18 residues. Germline loops: CDR1 MGHRA, CDR2 YSYEKL. CDR3 amino acids: CASSQHLLGQIRHSPLHF. The CDR3 coding sequence is TGCGCCAGCAGCCAACACCTCCTAGGACAGATAAGGCATTCACCCCTCCACTTT.

The CDR3 sequence: CASRPTGDFYGYTF. CDR3 in DNA: TGTGCCAGCAGACCCACAGGGGACTTCTATGGCTACACCTTC. The chain links TRBV6-6 to TRBJ1-2, with TRBD1 identical over 7 bases. The CDR3 covers 14 residues. The V gene end was trimmed by 6 bases and the J gene end by 4 bases; junction bases not matched to a gene: 8. Germline V lookup: CDR1 MNHNY, CDR2 SVGAGI (reference sequence).

The rearrangement links TRBV2 to TRBJ1-5; the D gene is possibly TRBD1 (5 bases). The CDR3 runs 16 residues. V was trimmed by 3 bases and J by 4 bases, leaving 16 bases between them. Germline assignment: CDR1 SNHLY and CDR2 FYNNEI. The CDR3 loop reads CASSDVASGTNQPQHF. CDR3 coding DNA: TGTGCCAGCAGTGATGTCGCGTCAGGGACTAATCAGCCCCAGCATTTT.

This clone appeared a few times. The gene calls are TRBV5-4 and TRBJ1-6; D is perhaps TRBD1 (6 bases). The CDR3 runs 12 residues. Germline CDR1 reads SGHNT; CDR2 reads YYREEE (reference sequence). The V and J ends lost 2 bases and 18 bases respectively, with 15 bases between them. CDR3: CASSFERDTPHF. The CDR3 coding sequence is TGTGCCAGCAGCTTTGAACGGGACACCCCCCACTTT.

This chain links TRBV4-2 with TRBJ2-7; 9 nucleotides line up with TRBD2. The V gene end was trimmed by 1 base and the J gene end by 3 bases; junction bases not matched to a gene: 7. Germline V lookup: CDR1 LGHNA, CDR2 YNFKEQ. CDR3 length: 16 amino acids. The CDR3: CASSQVALAGNYEQYF. DNA for the CDR3: TGTGCCAGCAGCCAAGTCGCACTAGCGGGTAACTACGAGCAGTACTTC.